Below, 28 T cell receptor beta chains from the same sample are listed, as sequenced in a study of T cell clones after liver transplantation. Clones were sequenced by immunoSEQ multiplex PCR, and TCRdb holds only the in-frame ones, with some missing. The table records 65,000 to 95,000 clones, 80% of them present only once. Sequenced here: CD4+ T cells from blood, sampled before liver transplant. These receptor sequences come from a human donor who received a liver transplant.

J is TRBJ1-1 and V is TRBV29-1; D may be TRBD1 (6 bases). Germline loops: CDR1 SQVTM, CDR2 ANQGSEA. Trimming shortened V by 3 bases and J by 0 bases, and 11 bases separated the two germline ends. This CDR3 spans 14 amino acids. CDR3 amino acids: CSVDRGGLNTEAFF. In DNA, the CDR3 is TGCAGCGTTGACAGGGGAGGGCTGAACACTGAAGCTTTCTTT.

The DNA of the CDR3 is TGTGCCAGCCATGACGCGGGACAGGGAGACAATGAGCAGTTCTTC. It is translated as CASHDAGQGDNEQFF. This chain connects TRBV27 to TRBJ2-1, with 9 bases aligning to TRBD1. CDR1 is MNHEY and CDR2 is SMNVEV in the germline V gene (reference sequence). There are 15 residues in the CDR3. With V trimmed by 8 bases and J by 5 bases, 10 bases remained unmatched.

The chain uses TRBV10-2 and TRBJ2-7; 14 bases align to TRBD2. The germline CDR1 and CDR2 sequences are WSHSY and SAAADI. The trim removed 6 bases at V and 4 bases at J, leaving 8 bases unmatched. This CDR3 is 16 amino acids long. The CDR3 is CASRAGLAGVRYEQYF. The CDR3 coding sequence is TGCGCCAGCAGGGCGGGACTAGCGGGAGTACGATACGAGCAGTACTTC.

The J gene is TRBJ1-2, the V gene TRBV6-6, with a possible D match to TRBD1 (5 bases). V gave up 5 bases and J gave up 6 bases, with 10 bases separating them. The length of the CDR3 is 12 residues. From germline, CDR1 is MNHNY and CDR2 SVGAGI (reference sequence). The CDR3 region is CASSGTDDGYTF. The CDR3 coding sequence is TGTGCCAGCAGTGGGACGGATGATGGCTACACCTTC.

The chain is built from TRBV9 and TRBJ1-5, with 10 bases aligning to TRBD1. CDR1 and CDR2 from the germline V gene are SGDLS and YYNGEE. This CDR3 comprises 14 residues. Losses at the gene ends were 4 bases for V and 5 bases for J; bases not matched to a gene: 3. CDR3 DNA: TGTGCCAGCAGCTCCGGACAGGGGGATCAGCCCCAGCATTTT. The encoded protein is CASSSGQGDQPQHF.

The chain is built from TRBV28 and TRBJ2-7, with TRBD1 matching 9 bases. Germline V gives CDR1 MDHEN, CDR2 SYDVKM. CDR3 size: 15 residues. J was trimmed by 4 bases and V by 5 bases; bases with no gene match: 9. CDR3 region: CASSGAGTGLYEQYF. DNA for the CDR3: TGTGCCAGCAGTGGGGCCGGGACAGGGCTATACGAGCAGTACTTC.

V and J are TRBV19 and TRBJ2-3; TRBD2 matches 14 bases. Trimming at V came to 5 bases and at J to 6 bases, leaving 7 bases not matched to a gene. CDR3 length: 16 residues. CDR1 is LNHDA and CDR2 is SQIVND in the germline V gene (reference sequence). CDR3 residues: CASSLRTSGRTDTQYF. The CDR3 DNA reads as TGTGCCAGTAGTTTACGGACTAGCGGGAGGACCGATACGCAGTATTTT.

The chain links TRBV18 to TRBJ2-5; tentatively, D is TRBD2 (5 bases). From germline, CDR1 is KGHSH and CDR2 LQKENI. The CDR3 runs 16 residues. V lost 3 bases and J lost 3, with 17 bases in between. CDR3 sequence reads: CASSPNKLSGKETQYF. The CDR3 DNA is TGTGCCAGCTCACCGAACAAACTGAGCGGAAAAGAGACCCAGTACTTC.

The V and J genes are TRBV7-8 and TRBJ2-1, with D hard to call. The V end was cut by 6 bases, the J end by 3 bases, with 9 bases between. Germline-derived CDR1 and CDR2 are SGHVS and FQNEAQ. The CDR3 totals 13 residues. Here the CDR3 DNA reads TGTGCCAGCAGGTCCTCTAACTACAATGAGCAGTTCTTC. This translates into CASRSSNYNEQFF. Based on the CDR3 plus reference TRBV7-8 and TRBJ2-1, the full variable domain is GAGVSQSPRYKVAKRGQDVALRCDPISGHVSLFWYQQALGQGPEFLTYFQNEAQLDKSGLPSDRFFAERPEGSVSTLKIQRTQQEDSAVYLCASRSSNYNEQFFGPGTRLTVL.

This sequence joins TRBV7-2 and TRBJ2-2, with a possible D match to TRBD2 (8 bases). Trimming removed 8 bases at V and 6 bases at J, with 13 bases between. The CDR3 extends over 13 amino acids. Germline-derived CDR1 and CDR2 are SGHTA and FQGNSA. DNA of the CDR3: TGTGCCAGCGGGACTAGGGGGCCCGGGGAGCTGTTTTTT. Translation: CASGTRGPGELFF.

The V and J genes are TRBV5-1 and TRBJ2-6; possible D gene TRBD1, 5 bases. The germline CDR1 and CDR2 sequences are SGHRS and YFSETQ. Trimming took off 0 bases at V and 0 bases at J, with 10 bases between the two ends. This CDR3 is built from 17 residues. The chain's CDR3 is CASSLGGRSSGANVLTF. CDR3 DNA: TGCGCCAGCAGCTTGGGGGGCAGAAGCTCTGGGGCCAACGTCCTGACTTTC.

The chain employs TRBV11-2 and TRBJ1-2; D perhaps matches TRBD1 (6 bases). The CDR3 consists of 14 residues. Between the trimmed V and J ends, which lost 4 bases and 5 bases, there was a span of 14 bases. Germline loops: CDR1 SGHAT, CDR2 FQNNGV. The CDR3 loop is CASSSVGASYGYTF. The CDR3 DNA reads as TGTGCCAGCAGCTCAGTGGGGGCCTCATATGGCTACACCTTC.

The chain uses TRBV5-4 and TRBJ2-5; 11 positions match TRBD2. J lost 3 bases, V lost 2 bases, and 6 bases had no gene match. The CDR3 sequence is 16 residues long. Germline lookup yields CDR1 SGHNT and CDR2 YYREEE (reference sequence). In nucleotides, the CDR3 is TGTGCCAGCAGCTTAGGCCTAGCGGGGGGTGAAGAGACCCAGTACTTC. It translates to CASSLGLAGGEETQYF.

This clone was observed a few times. This chain uses TRBV7-9 with TRBJ2-7; TRBD2 might be the D (6 bases). There are 16 residues in the CDR3. Germline CDR1 reads SEHNR; CDR2 reads FQNEAQ (reference sequence). Trimming took 5 bases from V and 0 from J, leaving 17 bases between them. CDR3 sequence: CASSPGERAHSYEQYF. For the CDR3, the DNA is TGTGCCAGCAGCCCGGGGGAGCGGGCTCACTCCTACGAGCAGTACTTC.

As DNA, the CDR3 is TGTGCCAGCAGTTACGAGGGGAACTATGGCTACACCTTC. It yields the protein CASSYEGNYGYTF. The rearrangement uses TRBV6-5 and TRBJ1-2; tentative D call: TRBD1 (5 bases). V dropped 2 bases and J dropped 2 bases, with 6 bases sitting between them. Germline-derived CDR1 and CDR2 are MNHEY and SVGAGI. The CDR3 is 13 residues long.

This clone was picked up one time. The rearrangement joins TRBV11-1 to TRBJ2-7, with unresolved D. Trimming left V 3 bases short and J 3 bases short, with 9 bases between. The CDR3 runs to 13 residues. Germline CDR1 reads SGHAT; CDR2 reads FQDESV (reference sequence). The CDR3 is CASSLDKVYEQYF. Here the CDR3 DNA reads TGTGCCAGCAGCTTGGATAAGGTCTACGAGCAGTACTTC.

The chain is built from TRBV7-2 and TRBJ2-7; 12 nucleotides line up with TRBD2. This CDR3 comprises 17 residues. Unmatched junction bases numbered 16, after V lost 7 bases and J lost 6 bases. Germline assignment: CDR1 SGHTA and CDR2 FQGNSA. In DNA, the CDR3 is TGTGCCAGCAACCTCCGGACTAGCGGGATAAGTGAATCCGAGCAGTACTTC. Translation gives CASNLRTSGISESEQYF.

The V and J genes are TRBV5-1 and TRBJ2-1, with 9 bases fitting TRBD2. This CDR3 contains 18 residues. The germline CDR1 and CDR2 sequences are SGHRS and YFSETQ. J was trimmed by 0 bases and V by 1 base; bases with no gene match: 8. The DNA of the CDR3 is TGCGCCAGCAGCTTGTCGTTGCGGGAGGGCCTCTCCTACAATGAGCAGTTCTTC. Its protein product is CASSLSLREGLSYNEQFF.

The chain has TRBV10-1 and TRBJ2-2, with D perhaps TRBD2 (5 bases). The CDR3 runs 14 residues. CDR1 and CDR2 (germline): WNHNN, SYGVQD (reference sequence). Between the trimmed V and J ends, which lost 6 bases and 8 bases, there was a span of 16 bases. The CDR3 reads CASRAGLGQGELFF. The CDR3 DNA is TGCGCCAGCAGGGCAGGACTTGGTCAGGGGGAGCTGTTTTTT.

The chain links TRBV7-2 to TRBJ2-7, with 7 positions matching TRBD2. The V gene's germline CDR1 is SGHTA and CDR2 FQGNSA. The junction had 7 bases not matched to a gene; V was cut back by 3 bases and J by 5 bases. This CDR3 is 14 amino acids long. CDR3 DNA: TGTGCCAGCAGCTTCAGAGCGGGAATCGACGAGCAGTACTTC. Its translation: CASSFRAGIDEQYF.

This CDR3 is CASSLGYGQKLFF. The CDR3 bases are TGTGCCAGCAGTTTGGGGTACGGTCAAAAACTGTTTTTT. This chain links TRBV27 with TRBJ1-4; D ambiguous. The CDR3 is 13 residues long. The germline gives CDR1 MNHEY, CDR2 SMNVEV (reference sequence). V was pared by 3 bases and J by 9 bases, with 11 bases between.

The chain links TRBV9 to TRBJ2-2; D is unresolved. V was cut by 1 base and J by 2 bases, with 12 bases left in between. Germline CDR1 reads SGDLS; CDR2 reads YYNGEE. There are 16 residues in the CDR3. CDR3 residues: CASSVKVWGNTGELFF. CDR3 nucleotide sequence: TGTGCCAGCAGCGTAAAAGTCTGGGGTAACACCGGGGAGCTGTTTTTT.

The rearrangement uses TRBV15 and TRBJ1-3; tentatively, D is TRBD1 (5 bases). Germline CDR1 reads LNHNV; CDR2 reads YYDKDF (reference sequence). V was shortened by 11 bases and J by 4 bases, with 15 bases between the two germline ends. CDR3 size: 13 residues. CDR3 loop: CASRGAKGNTIYF. In DNA form, the CDR3 reads TGTGCCTCGCGCGGGGCAAAGGGAAACACCATATATTTT.

The chain links TRBV20-1 to TRBJ1-3; TRBD1 matches 10 bases. Germline V CDR1 and CDR2: DFQATT, SNEGSKA (reference sequence). V shed 1 base, J shed 14 bases, and the junction held 2 bases outside the gene matches. The CDR3 has 11 amino acids. The CDR3 reads CSARVGTGVYF. DNA for the CDR3: TGCAGTGCTAGAGTCGGGACAGGGGTATATTTT.

This clone showed up just a few times. J is TRBJ1-2 and V is TRBV14; D is uncertain. The V end was cut by 1 base, the J end by 5 bases, with 14 bases between. The CDR3 consists of 15 residues. CDR1 and CDR2 (germline): SGHDN, FVKESK. CDR3 DNA: TGTGCCAGCAGCCAAGTTCGTGGCGGACCTTATGGCTACACCTTC. It codes for CASSQVRGGPYGYTF.

This chain connects TRBV7-8 to TRBJ2-7; 7 positions match TRBD1. The V and J ends lost 5 bases and 4 bases, in that order; junction bases with no gene match: 11. The CDR3 has 15 residues. CDR1 and CDR2 (germline): SGHVS, FQNEAQ. The CDR3 region is CASSGLGGLGYEQYF. DNA of the CDR3: TGTGCCAGCAGCGGGCTAGGGGGCCTGGGATACGAGCAGTACTTC.

The CDR3 nucleotides are TGTGCCAGCAGCACAACCGGGTCCGGGACAGTGATCCCCTACGAGCAGTACTTC. Its protein is CASSTTGSGTVIPYEQYF. The chain joins TRBV7-9 to TRBJ2-7; TRBD1 matches at 7 bases. CDR1 and CDR2 from the germline V gene are SEHNR and FQNEAQ (reference sequence). V dropped 5 bases and J dropped 2; count of bases not matched to a gene: 18. The CDR3 is 18 amino acids.

The gene calls are TRBV6-5 and TRBJ1-1; maybe TRBD1 (5 bases). The CDR3 runs 13 residues. Germline lookup yields CDR1 MNHEY and CDR2 SVGAGI. V was cut by 7 bases and J by 1 base, with 10 bases left in between. The CDR3 DNA reads TGTGCCAGCACCGGGGCCTGGAACACTGAAGCTTTCTTT. This translates into CASTGAWNTEAFF.